This TCR beta chain was documented in a study of blood T cell repertoires in COVID-19. Turning to the study itself: Researchers got acute and convalescent COVID-19 samples from the United States, Italy and Spain. Sources were T cells, B-cell-depleted T cells, or PBMCs; the material itself was cDNA or gDNA.

TCRdb's copy holds only in-frame clones and misses some; the assay was immunoSEQ multiplex PCR. The table lists tens of thousands of clones, roughly nine tenths of them singletons. V lost 4 bases and J lost 7; bases outside the gene matches: 1. CDR1 LGHDT and CDR2 YNNKEL come from the germline V gene (reference sequence). The CDR3 is 13 residues long. Material: peripheral blood. The chain employs TRBV3-1 (or the pseudogene TRBV3-2) and TRBJ1-6; 7 nucleotides line up with TRBD1. This TCR derives from a woman in her seventies with active COVID-19. CDR3 coding DNA: TGTGCCAGCAGCCGGGACAGAAATTCACCCCTCCACTTT. It codes for CASSRDRNSPLHF.